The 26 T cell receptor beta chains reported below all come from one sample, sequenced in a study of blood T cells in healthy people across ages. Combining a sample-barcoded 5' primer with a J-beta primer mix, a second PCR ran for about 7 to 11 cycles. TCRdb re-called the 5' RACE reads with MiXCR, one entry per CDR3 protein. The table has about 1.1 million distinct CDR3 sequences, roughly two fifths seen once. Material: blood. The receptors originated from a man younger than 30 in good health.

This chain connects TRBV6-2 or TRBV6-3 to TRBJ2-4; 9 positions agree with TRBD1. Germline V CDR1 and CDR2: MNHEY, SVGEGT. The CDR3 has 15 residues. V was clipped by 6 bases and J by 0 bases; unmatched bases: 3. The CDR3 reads CASSHRGLAKNIQYF. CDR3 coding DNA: TGTGCCAGCAGCCACAGGGGGCTAGCCAAAAACATTCAGTACTTC.

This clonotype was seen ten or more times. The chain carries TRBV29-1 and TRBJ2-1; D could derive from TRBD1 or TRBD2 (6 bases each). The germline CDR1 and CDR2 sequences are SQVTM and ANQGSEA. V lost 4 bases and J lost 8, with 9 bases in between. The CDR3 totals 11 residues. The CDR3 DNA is TGCAGCGTTGTTCGGGGGCATGAGCAGTTCTTC. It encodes CSVVRGHEQFF.

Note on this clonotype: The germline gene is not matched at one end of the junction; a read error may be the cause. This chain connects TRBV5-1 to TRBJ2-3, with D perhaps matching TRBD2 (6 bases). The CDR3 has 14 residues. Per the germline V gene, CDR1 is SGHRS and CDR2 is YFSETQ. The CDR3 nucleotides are TGCGCCAGCAGCCCAACGGGACTTTCAGATACGCGGTATTTT. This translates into CASSPTGLSDTRYF.

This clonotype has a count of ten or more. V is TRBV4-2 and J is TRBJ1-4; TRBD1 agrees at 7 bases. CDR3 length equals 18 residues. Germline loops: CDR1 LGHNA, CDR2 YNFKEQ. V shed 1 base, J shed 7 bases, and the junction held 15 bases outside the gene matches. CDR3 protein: CASSQGSGGGARREKLFF. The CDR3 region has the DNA TGTGCCAGCAGCCAAGGTTCGGGAGGGGGCGCGCGTCGTGAAAAACTGTTTTTT.

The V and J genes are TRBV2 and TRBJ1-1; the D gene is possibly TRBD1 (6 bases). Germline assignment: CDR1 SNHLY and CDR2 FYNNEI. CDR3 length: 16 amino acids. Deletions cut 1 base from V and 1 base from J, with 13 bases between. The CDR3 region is CASSEVLGQTNTEAFF. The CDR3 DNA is TGTGCCAGCAGTGAAGTGCTGGGACAAACGAACACTGAAGCTTTCTTT.

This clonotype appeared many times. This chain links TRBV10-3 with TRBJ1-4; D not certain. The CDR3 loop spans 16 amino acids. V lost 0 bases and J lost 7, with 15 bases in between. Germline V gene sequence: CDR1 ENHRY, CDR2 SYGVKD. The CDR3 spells CAISESPPSLGEKLFF. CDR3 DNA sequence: TGTGCCATCAGTGAGTCCCCACCATCCTTGGGTGAAAAACTGTTTTTT.

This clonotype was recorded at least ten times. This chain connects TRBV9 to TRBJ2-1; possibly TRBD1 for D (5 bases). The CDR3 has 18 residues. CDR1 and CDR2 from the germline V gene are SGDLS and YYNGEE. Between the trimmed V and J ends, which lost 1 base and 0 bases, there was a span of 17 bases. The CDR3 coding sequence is TGTGCCAGCAGCGTAAATCCCGTGGGGCAGAGCTCCTACAATGAGCAGTTCTTC. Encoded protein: CASSVNPVGQSSYNEQFF. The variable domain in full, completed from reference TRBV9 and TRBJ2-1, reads DSGVTQTPKHLITATGQRVTLRCSPRSGDLSVYWYQQSLDQGLQFLIQYYNGEERAKGNILERFSAQQFPDLHSELNLSSLELGDSALYFCASSVNPVGQSSYNEQFFGPGTRLTVL.

The CDR3 region is CASSWGDPPGARETNEKLFF. The CDR3 bases are TGTGCCAGCAGTTGGGGCGACCCCCCGGGAGCCAGGGAAACTAATGAAAAACTGTTTTTT. The V gene is TRBV6-5, the J gene TRBJ1-4, with D possibly matching TRBD1 (5 bases). Trimming took off 4 bases at V and 1 base at J, with 25 bases between the two ends. CDR3 length: 20 amino acids. CDR1 MNHEY and CDR2 SVGAGI come from the germline V gene.

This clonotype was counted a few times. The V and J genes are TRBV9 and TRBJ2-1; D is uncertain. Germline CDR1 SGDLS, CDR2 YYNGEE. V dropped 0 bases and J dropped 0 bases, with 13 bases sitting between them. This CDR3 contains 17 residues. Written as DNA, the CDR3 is TGTGCCAGCAGCGTAGAATTCATAGGTAGCTCCTACAATGAGCAGTTCTTC. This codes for CASSVEFIGSSYNEQFF.

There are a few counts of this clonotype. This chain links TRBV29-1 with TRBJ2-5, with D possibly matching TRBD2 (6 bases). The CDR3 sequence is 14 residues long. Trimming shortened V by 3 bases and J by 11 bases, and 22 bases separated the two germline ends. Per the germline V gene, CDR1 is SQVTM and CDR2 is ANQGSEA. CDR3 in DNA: TGCAGCGTTGAGGGAGGTTCGGGCTACAATGAGCAGTACTTC. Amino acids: CSVEGGSGYNEQYF.

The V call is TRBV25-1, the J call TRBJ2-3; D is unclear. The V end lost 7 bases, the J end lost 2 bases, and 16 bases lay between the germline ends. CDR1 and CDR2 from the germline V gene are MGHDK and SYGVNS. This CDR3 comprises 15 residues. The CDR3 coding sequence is TGTGCCAGCATAGTATCCAAGGGTTACACAGATACGCAGTATTTT. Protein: CASIVSKGYTDTQYF.

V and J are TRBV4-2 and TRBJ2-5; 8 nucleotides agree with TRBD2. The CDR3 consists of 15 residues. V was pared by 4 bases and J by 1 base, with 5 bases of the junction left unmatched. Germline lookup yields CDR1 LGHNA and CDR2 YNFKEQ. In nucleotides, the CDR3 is TGTGCCAGCAGCCTCAGCGGGGGCGGCCAAGAGACCCAGTACTTC. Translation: CASSLSGGGQETQYF.

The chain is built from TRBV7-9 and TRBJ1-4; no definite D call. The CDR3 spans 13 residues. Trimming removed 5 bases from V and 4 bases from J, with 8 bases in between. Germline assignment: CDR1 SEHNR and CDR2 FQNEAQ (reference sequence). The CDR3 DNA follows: TGTGCCAGCAGCCGGACGGATAATGAAAAACTGTTTTTT. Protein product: CASSRTDNEKLFF.

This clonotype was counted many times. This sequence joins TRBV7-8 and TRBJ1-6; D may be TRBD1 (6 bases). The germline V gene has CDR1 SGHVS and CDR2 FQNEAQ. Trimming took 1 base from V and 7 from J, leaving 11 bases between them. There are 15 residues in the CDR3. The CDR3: CASSLVGQLNSPLHF. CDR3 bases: TGTGCCAGCAGCTTAGTAGGACAGTTAAATTCACCCCTCCACTTT.

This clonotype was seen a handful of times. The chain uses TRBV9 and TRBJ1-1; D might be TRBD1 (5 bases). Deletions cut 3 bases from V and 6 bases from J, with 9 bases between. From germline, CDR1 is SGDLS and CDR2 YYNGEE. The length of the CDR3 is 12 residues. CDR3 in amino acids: CASSAGPSEAFF. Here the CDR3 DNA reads TGTGCCAGCAGCGCGGGGCCTTCTGAAGCTTTCTTT. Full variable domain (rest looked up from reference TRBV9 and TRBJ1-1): DSGVTQTPKHLITATGQRVTLRCSPRSGDLSVYWYQQSLDQGLQFLIQYYNGEERAKGNILERFSAQQFPDLHSELNLSSLELGDSALYFCASSAGPSEAFFGQGTRLTVV.

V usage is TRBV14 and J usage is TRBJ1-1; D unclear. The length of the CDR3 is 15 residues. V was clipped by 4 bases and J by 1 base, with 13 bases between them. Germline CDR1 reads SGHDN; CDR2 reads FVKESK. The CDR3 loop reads CASSPLGPSNTEAFF. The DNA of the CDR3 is TGTGCCAGCAGCCCCCTGGGCCCCTCGAACACTGAAGCTTTCTTT.

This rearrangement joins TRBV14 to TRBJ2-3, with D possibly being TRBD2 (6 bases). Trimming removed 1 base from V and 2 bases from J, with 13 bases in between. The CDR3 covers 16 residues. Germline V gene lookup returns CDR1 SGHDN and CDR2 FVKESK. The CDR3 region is CASSQVGAGITDTQYF. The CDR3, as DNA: TGTGCCAGCAGCCAAGTTGGGGCGGGGATCACAGATACGCAGTATTTT.

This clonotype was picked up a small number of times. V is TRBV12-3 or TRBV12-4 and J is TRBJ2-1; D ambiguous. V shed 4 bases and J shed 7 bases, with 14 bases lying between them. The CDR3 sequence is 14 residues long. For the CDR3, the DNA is TGTGCCAGCAGTTCCTCAGGACGGTATAATGAGCAGTTCTTC. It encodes CASSSSGRYNEQFF.

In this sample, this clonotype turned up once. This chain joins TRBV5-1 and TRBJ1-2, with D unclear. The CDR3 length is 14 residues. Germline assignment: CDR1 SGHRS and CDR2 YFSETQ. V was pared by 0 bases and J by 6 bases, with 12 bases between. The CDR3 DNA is TGCGCCAGCAGCTTGGGGGAAAACTTCCATGGCTACACCTTC. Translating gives CASSLGENFHGYTF.

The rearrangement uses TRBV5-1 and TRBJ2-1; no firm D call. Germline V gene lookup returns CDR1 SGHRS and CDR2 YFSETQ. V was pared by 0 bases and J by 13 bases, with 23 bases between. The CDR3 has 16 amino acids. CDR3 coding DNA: TGCGCCAGCAGCTTGGTGGTTACGGCGGTACAAGAGACCCAGTTCTTC. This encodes CASSLVVTAVQETQFF.

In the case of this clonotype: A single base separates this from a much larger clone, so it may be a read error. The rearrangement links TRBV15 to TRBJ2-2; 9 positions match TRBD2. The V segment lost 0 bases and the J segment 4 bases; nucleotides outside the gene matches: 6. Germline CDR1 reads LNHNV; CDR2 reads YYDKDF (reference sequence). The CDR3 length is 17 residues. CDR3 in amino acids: CATSRDRLAGSTGELFF. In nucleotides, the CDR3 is TGTGCCACCAGCAGAGATCGCCTAGCGGGGTCCACCGGGGAGCTGTTTTTT.

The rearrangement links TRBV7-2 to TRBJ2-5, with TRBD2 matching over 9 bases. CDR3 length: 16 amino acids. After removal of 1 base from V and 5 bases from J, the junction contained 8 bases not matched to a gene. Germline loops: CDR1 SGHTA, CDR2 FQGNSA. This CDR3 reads CASSLDLAGGLETQYF. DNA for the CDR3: TGTGCCAGCAGCTTAGACCTCGCGGGGGGGCTCGAGACCCAGTACTTC.

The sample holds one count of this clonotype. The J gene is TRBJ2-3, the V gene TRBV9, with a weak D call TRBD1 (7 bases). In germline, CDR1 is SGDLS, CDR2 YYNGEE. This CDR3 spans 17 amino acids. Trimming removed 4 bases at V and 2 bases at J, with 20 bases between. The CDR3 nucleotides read TGTGCCAGCAGCCCCTACCAGGGGGGCGGCTTCACAGATACGCAGTATTTT. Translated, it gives CASSPYQGGGFTDTQYF.

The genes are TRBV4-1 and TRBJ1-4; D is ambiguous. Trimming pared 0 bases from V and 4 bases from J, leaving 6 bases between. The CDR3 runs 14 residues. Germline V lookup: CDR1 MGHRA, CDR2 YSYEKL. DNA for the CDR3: TGCGCCAGCAGCCAAGATGCCCTTAATGAAAAACTGTTTTTT. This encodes CASSQDALNEKLFF.

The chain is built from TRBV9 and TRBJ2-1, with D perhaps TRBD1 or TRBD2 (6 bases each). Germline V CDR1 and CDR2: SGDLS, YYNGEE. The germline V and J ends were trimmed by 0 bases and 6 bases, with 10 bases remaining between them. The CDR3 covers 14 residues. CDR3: CASSVAPGANEQFF. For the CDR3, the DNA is TGTGCCAGCAGCGTAGCCCCGGGGGCCAATGAGCAGTTCTTC.

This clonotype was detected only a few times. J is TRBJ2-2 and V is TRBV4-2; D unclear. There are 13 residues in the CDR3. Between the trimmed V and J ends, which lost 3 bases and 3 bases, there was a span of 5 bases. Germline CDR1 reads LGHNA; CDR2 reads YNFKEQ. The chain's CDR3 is CASSQADTGELFF. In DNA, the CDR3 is TGTGCCAGCAGCCAGGCTGACACCGGGGAGCTGTTTTTT.